This is a list of T cell receptor beta chains from one sample in a study of blood T cell repertoires in COVID-19. The repertoire was sequenced with immunoSEQ multiplex PCR; TCRdb's copy has only in-frame clones and lacks some. The data hold 160,000 or so clones, with approximately 85% observed a single time. Sequencing was done on a sample of peripheral blood. The receptors here all came from a man between 60 and 75 years old with active or convalescent COVID-19. Each CDR3 is given with its conserved first and last residue. D genes are given only for firm matches. A row's size may be missing; if present it is once, few, many or a size class.

D gene,J gene,V gene,clone size,CDR3 DNA,CDR3 protein
-,TRBJ1-2,TRBV4-1,-,TGCGCCAGCAGCCAAGAACCCCAGGGCCCATATGGCTACACCTTC,CASSQEPQGPYGYTF
TRBD2,TRBJ2-7,TRBV28,-,TGTGCCAGCGTGGGTAGCGGGAGGTCTCTCGGGTACGAGCAGTACTTC,CASVGSGRSLGYEQYF
-,TRBJ2-7,TRBV28,few,TGTGCCAGCAGGGGGACTGGGCGGGCCTCCTACGAGCAGTACTTC,CASRGTGRASYEQYF
-,TRBJ1-1,TRBV6-4,-,TGTGCCAGCAGTGCTGGGGCAGGGCCGAACACTGAAGCTTTCTTT,CASSAGAGPNTEAFF
-,TRBJ2-7,TRBV6-6,-,TGTGCCAGCAGTCCGACCCTAGCGTCTGCCTACGAGCAGTACTTC,CASSPTLASAYEQYF
-,TRBJ1-5,TRBV9,-,TGTGCCAGCAGCGGAGGGCAAGGCAATCAGCCCCAGCATTTT,CASSGGQGNQPQHF
-,TRBJ2-7,TRBV9,-,TGTGCCAGCAGCCCCAGGACAGACTACGAGCAGTACTTC,CASSPRTDYEQYF
TRBD2,TRBJ2-1,TRBV15,-,TGTGCCACCAGCAGAGATCTGGGACTAGCGGGGGCCGGGGGGCAGTTCTTC,CATSRDLGLAGAGGQFF
-,TRBJ1-2,TRBV2,few,TGTGCCAGCAGTGAGACAGCCATACGAGCTAACTATGGCTACACCTTC,CASSETAIRANYGYTF
-,TRBJ1-1,TRBV25-1,once,TGTGCCAGCAGTGAATCAGTAAACAGTTTCGCTGAAGCTTTCTTT,CASSESVNSFAEAFF
TRBD2,TRBJ2-7,TRBV28,-,TGTGCCAGCAGCCCCGGGACTAGCGGATATTACGAGCAGTACTTC,CASSPGTSGYYEQYF
-,TRBJ2-6,TRBV21-1,-,TGTGCCAGCAGCAAATTAGGGACAGGGGTTTGTCCCTCTGGGGCCAACGTCCTGACTTTC,CASSKLGTGVCPSGANVLTF
TRBD2,TRBJ2-7,TRBV4-1,once,TGCGCCAGCAGCCAGGCACTAGCGGCCCCCTACGAGCAGTACTTC,CASSQALAAPYEQYF
-,TRBJ2-1,TRBV5-1,-,TGCGCCAGCAGCCAACGCCCTCTGCGGACTACCTACAATGAGCAGTTCTTC,CASSQRPLRTTYNEQFF
-,TRBJ1-2,TRBV12-3/TRBV12-4,-,TGTGCCAGCACCCCCGGGACACCAAACCCTCTTCTTTTC,CASTPGTPNPLLF
TRBD1,TRBJ2-1,TRBV11-2,-,TGTGCCAGCAGCTTAAACAGGGGAGAACTCCATGAGCAGTTCTTC,CASSLNRGELHEQFF
-,TRBJ1-2,TRBV6-5,-,TGTGCCAGCAGCCTCAGGGTCGGCGATAGCTACACCTTC,CASSLRVGDSYTF
TRBD1,TRBJ1-3,TRBV9,-,TGTGCCAGCAGCCCCAGGGGGACAGGCGAAAACACCATATATTTT,CASSPRGTGENTIYF
TRBD2,TRBJ2-1,TRBV5-4,-,TGTGCCAGCAGCCCCCGGGTAGCGGGGTCTTACAATGAGCAGTTCTTC,CASSPRVAGSYNEQFF
TRBD1,TRBJ1-5,TRBV19,-,TGTGCCAGTAGTCCGGGACAGGGCATCACGCCCCAGCATTTT,CASSPGQGITPQHF
-,TRBJ1-5,TRBV12-3/TRBV12-4,-,TGTGCCAGCAGTCTCCCTTATCAGCCCCAGCATTTT,CASSLPYQPQHF
-,TRBJ1-4,TRBV28,few,TGTGCCAGCAGTTTGTCCAGGGCTAATGAAAAACTGTTTTTT,CASSLSRANEKLFF
-,TRBJ1-4,TRBV5-1,-,TGCGCCAGCAGCCTAGTTGCAACTAATGAAAAACTGTTTTTT,CASSLVATNEKLFF
-,TRBJ2-1,TRBV19,once,TGTGCCAGTAGTATGGCGGGGTCAGGCAATGAGCAGTTCTTC,CASSMAGSGNEQFF
-,TRBJ2-1,TRBV27,once,TGTGCCAGCAGTGAGGACAATGAGCAGTTCTTC,CASSEDNEQFF